This T cell receptor beta chain was identified during a study of blood T cells in healthy people across ages. A J-beta primer mix and a sample-barcoded 5' primer were used in a second PCR of about 7 to 12 cycles. Using its own MiXCR run on the 5' RACE reads, TCRdb lists one record per CDR3 protein. This table has about 800,000 distinct CDR3 sequences, 20% to 25% appearing once. This clonotype was seen a handful of times. The V end lost 9 bases, the J end lost 0 bases, and 14 bases lay between the germline ends. The germline CDR1 and CDR2 sequences are LNHNV and YYDKDF (reference sequence). The CDR3 is 14 residues long. The same data also went into a second study, on T cells of mothers and their children.

The chain has TRBV15 and TRBJ1-1, with a possible D match to TRBD1 (5 bases). The receptor comes from a boy aged 5-17 years in good health. Sequenced material: blood. The CDR3 DNA sequence: TGTGCCACTACCTCAGGGAGAATGAACACTGAAGCTTTCTTT. It specifies CATTSGRMNTEAFF.